The 16 T cell receptor beta chains presented below share a single source sample, sequenced in a study of blood T cells in healthy people across ages. A second 7 to 11 cycle PCR used barcoded and J-beta primers. Via MiXCR, TCRdb re-called the 5' RACE reads, giving one row per CDR3 protein. In the table there are over a million distinct CDR3 sequences, 35% to 55% of which are singletons. What was sequenced was blood. The receptors derive from a woman aged 55-70 years in good health.

In its sample, this clonotype was seen a few times. The chain joins TRBV4-2 to TRBJ2-7; 7 positions match TRBD2. The germline gives CDR1 LGHNA, CDR2 YNFKEQ. J was trimmed by 2 bases and V by 4 bases; bases with no gene match: 8. CDR3 size: 15 residues. The DNA for the CDR3 is TGTGCCAGCAGCCTTTACCCGGGACTAACCTACGAGCAGTACTTC. As protein: CASSLYPGLTYEQYF.

The CDR3: CASSWEGGDTQYF. CDR3 bases: TGTGCCAGCAGCTGGGAGGGGGGAGATACGCAGTATTTT. J is TRBJ2-3 and V is TRBV7-9; TRBD2 might be the D (7 bases). Germline lookup yields CDR1 SEHNR and CDR2 FQNEAQ (reference sequence). The V end was cut by 4 bases, the J end by 5 bases, with 10 bases between. The CDR3 consists of 13 residues.

V gene TRBV6-1 combines with J gene TRBJ2-3, with D perhaps matching TRBD1 or TRBD2 (5 bases each). V lost 4 bases and J lost 2, with 13 bases in between. Looked up from germline, CDR1 is MNHNS and CDR2 is SASEGT. The CDR3 runs 15 residues. In DNA form, the CDR3 reads TGTGCCAGCAGTGCCCAGGGACGAAACACAGATACGCAGTATTTT. It codes for CASSAQGRNTDTQYF.

CDR3 protein: CASSQGPAGGGDYNEQFF. DNA of the CDR3: TGTGCCAGCAGCCAAGGCCCAGCGGGAGGTGGTGACTACAATGAGCAGTTCTTC. The chain is built from TRBV4-2 and TRBJ2-1, with TRBD2 matching over 9 bases. CDR3 size: 18 residues. CDR1 is LGHNA, CDR2 YNFKEQ, per germline. V lost 1 base, J lost 3 bases, and 10 bases stayed unmatched.

This clonotype was observed a handful of times. The chain carries TRBV27 and TRBJ2-5; D is ambiguous. Germline V gives CDR1 MNHEY, CDR2 SMNVEV (reference sequence). The V end was cut by 6 bases, the J end by 5 bases, with 13 bases between. The CDR3 covers 13 residues. CDR3 nucleotide sequence: TGTGCCAGCAGCCTGGCCAAACGGGAGACCCAGTACTTC. Protein sequence: CASSLAKRETQYF.

This clonotype turned up a few times. The genes are TRBV3-1 and TRBJ1-2, with no clear D. The V gene lost 0 bases and the J gene lost 8 bases, with 10 bases spanning the gap. CDR3 size: 13 residues. The germline V gene has CDR1 LGHDT and CDR2 YNNKEL (reference sequence). In nucleotides, the CDR3 is TGTGCCAGCAGCCAAGATATCACGGGGGGCTACACCTTC. This codes for CASSQDITGGYTF.

The CDR3 DNA is TGTGCCAGCAGCCAACAAACAGCCTTCTATGGCGGCTACACCTTC. Its translation: CASSQQTAFYGGYTF. The chain combines TRBV14 with TRBJ1-2; D gene ambiguous. CDR3 size: 15 residues. Trimming stripped 2 bases from V and 8 bases from J, with 18 bases between. Germline lookup yields CDR1 SGHDN and CDR2 FVKESK. The whole variable domain, remainder taken from reference TRBV14 and TRBJ1-2, is EAGVTQFPSHSVIEKGQTVTLRCDPISGHDNLYWYRRVMGKEIKFLLHFVKESKQDESGMPNNRFLAERTGGTYSTLKVQPAELEDSGVYFCASSQQTAFYGGYTFGSGTRLTVV.

The rearrangement uses TRBV2 and TRBJ2-5; 11 bases align to TRBD2. TRBJ2-7 explains the end of the DNA better; the J call may be wrong. CDR1 and CDR2 (germline): SNHLY, FYNNEI. The CDR3 contains 15 residues. As DNA, the CDR3 is TGTGCCAGCAGTAGGGCCGGACTAGCGGGCTCCGAGCAGTACTTC. Protein: CASSRAGLAGSEQYF.

The CDR3 here is CASSQETSGRAENIQYF. CDR3 coding DNA: TGTGCCAGCAGCCAGGAAACTAGCGGGAGGGCCGAAAACATTCAGTACTTC. This chain links TRBV4-2 with TRBJ2-4; TRBD2 agrees at 13 bases. The CDR3 contains 17 residues. The trim removed 3 bases at V and 5 bases at J, leaving 7 bases unmatched. Germline-derived CDR1 and CDR2 are LGHNA and YNFKEQ.

This clonotype was recorded a few times. The chain couples TRBV20-1 to TRBJ2-5; 13 positions match TRBD2. J gave up 1 base and V 5 bases, and 7 bases lay outside the gene matches. The germline V gene has CDR1 DFQATT and CDR2 SNEGSKA (reference sequence). The length of the CDR3 is 16 residues. CDR3 protein: CSAAGLAGVSQETQYF. CDR3 coding DNA: TGCAGTGCTGCCGGACTAGCGGGAGTTAGCCAAGAGACCCAGTACTTC.

The CDR3 spells CASSLTRGTGNTGELFF. Here the CDR3 DNA reads TGTGCCAGCAGTCTCACGAGGGGGACAGGGAACACCGGGGAGCTGTTTTTT. The chain has TRBV7-8 and TRBJ2-2, with TRBD1 identical over 8 bases. CDR1 is SGHVS, CDR2 FQNEAQ, per germline. V lost 6 bases to trimming and J lost 1 base; unmatched junction nucleotides: 10. This CDR3 is 17 amino acids long. Full variable domain (missing parts from reference TRBV7-8 and TRBJ2-2): GAGVSQSPRYKVAKRGQDVALRCDPISGHVSLFWYQQALGQGPEFLTYFQNEAQLDKSGLPSDRFFAERPEGSVSTLKIQRTQQEDSAVYLCASSLTRGTGNTGELFFGEGSRLTVL.

The sample holds a few counts of this clonotype. This chain links TRBV27 with TRBJ2-5; D is perhaps TRBD2 (5 bases). The CDR3 length is 13 residues. V was shortened by 5 bases and J by 5 bases, with 12 bases between the two germline ends. Germline V lookup: CDR1 MNHEY, CDR2 SMNVEV (reference sequence). The chain's CDR3 is CASSPLTGETQYF. The CDR3 DNA reads TGTGCCAGCAGTCCGCTTACGGGGGAGACCCAGTACTTC.

The V and J genes are TRBV14 and TRBJ2-7; tentatively, D is TRBD1 (6 bases). Trimming removed 1 base from V and 0 bases from J, with 13 bases in between. Germline values: CDR1 SGHDN, CDR2 FVKESK. CDR3 length: 16 amino acids. The CDR3 DNA reads TGTGCCAGCAGCCAAGGGCAGGGGCGACCCTCCTACGAGCAGTACTTC. This codes for CASSQGQGRPSYEQYF.

The CDR3 region has the DNA TGCAGTGCTGAGGCTCGGGACTACCTCTACGAGCAGTACTTC. It codes for CSAEARDYLYEQYF. This chain links TRBV20-1 with TRBJ2-7; 7 bases align to TRBD2. The J segment lost 3 bases and the V segment lost 5 bases, leaving 10 bases of the junction unmatched. Germline loops: CDR1 DFQATT, CDR2 SNEGSKA (reference sequence). The CDR3 is 14 amino acids.

The rearrangement uses TRBV27 and TRBJ2-4, with D unclear. This CDR3 has 14 amino acids. Germline lookup yields CDR1 MNHEY and CDR2 SMNVEV (reference sequence). Trimming pared 4 bases from V and 0 bases from J, leaving 7 bases between. The CDR3 region has the DNA TGTGCCAGCAGTTCCCCGGCAGCCAAAAACATTCAGTACTTC. It translates to CASSSPAAKNIQYF.

This clonotype has more than one count but fewer than ten. CDR3 loop: CASRGRGLGNEQYF. The CDR3 DNA sequence: TGTGCCAGCAGGGGCAGGGGCCTTGGGAATGAGCAGTACTTC. The rearrangement joins TRBV12-3 or TRBV12-4 to TRBJ2-5; TRBD1 might be the D (6 bases). The ends were cut back, 6 bases at V and 11 bases at J, with 22 bases in the middle. The CDR3 is made up of 14 amino acids.